Below, one T cell receptor (beta chain) is given with its context. This sample was included in a study of regulatory T cells in long-lasting Graves disease. iRepertoire HTBI primers and Arm-PCR of CDR3 regions built TCR beta libraries. TCRdb passed the multiplex PCR reads through MiXCR, listing each CDR3 protein once. This repertoire shows roughly 610,000 distinct CDR3 sequences, 15% to 20% found once; its top ten account for around 19%. The sample's time point: newly diagnosed GD, antithyroid drugs for less than 3 months. Preparation of the TCR library used RNA extracted from PBMCs. The CDR3 loop spans 12 amino acids. The ends were cut back, 3 bases at V and 2 bases at J, with 5 bases in the middle. The data were also submitted as part of a second study, on T cells in Graves' hyperthyroidism and ophthalmopathy. This second report adds: The HTBI primer set served for first-round RT-PCR of the TCR CDR3.

This specimen consisted of peripheral blood mononuclear cells (PBMCs), obtained at new diagnosis, from a patient treated with antithyroid drugs. V and J are TRBV12-3 or TRBV12-4 and TRBJ2-7; D is unresolved. The source of this sequence is a woman in her twenties or thirties with Graves disease. CDR3 sequence (DNA): TGTGCCAGCAGTTTTGGGCCCTACGAGCAGTACTTC. Amino acid sequence: CASSFGPYEQYF.